This TCR beta chain emerged from a study of regulatory T cells in long-lasting Graves disease. This sample's time point: newly diagnosed GD, antithyroid drugs for less than 3 months. Construction of the TCR library relied on RNA isolated from PBMCs. Arm-PCR of CDR3 regions and iRepertoire HTBI primers were used to build TCR beta libraries. TCRdb reprocessed the multiplex PCR reads via MiXCR and lists one record per CDR3 protein. The sample has over 350,000 distinct CDR3 sequences; around 15% are singletons. The CDR3 sequence is 16 residues long. After removal of 1 base from V and 4 bases from J, the junction contained 10 bases not matched to a gene. Germline CDR1 and CDR2: SGDLS and YYNGEE. This clonotype came up many times. The same specimen was also included in a second study, on T cells in Graves' hyperthyroidism and ophthalmopathy.

This chain uses TRBV9 with TRBJ1-1; 7 nucleotides agree with TRBD1. The sequence was collected from a woman aged 50 to 60 with Graves disease. Sequenced material: peripheral blood mononuclear cells (PBMCs), taken at new diagnosis, from a patient treated with antithyroid drugs. In DNA form, the CDR3 reads TGTGCCAGCAGCGTAAACCCTATCGCAGGGGGCACTGAAGCTTTCTTT. Encoded protein: CASSVNPIAGGTEAFF.